The clone carrying this TCR beta chain was seen at least ten times. Its antigen is still unknown. Authors of the study amplified TCR beta CDR3 regions from RNA transcripts. Researchers ran a first-round RT-PCR on the TCR CDR3 using the HTBI primer set. TCRdb reprocessed the multiplex PCR reads via MiXCR and lists one record per CDR3 protein. The data show over 300,000 distinct CDR3 sequences, about 13% seen once. This entry belongs to a study of T cells in Graves' hyperthyroidism and ophthalmopathy. Across the study: Peripheral blood draws took place at initial diagnosis, ahead of any treatment. Study findings and constraints: Within blood appeared most thyroid clonotypes that had expanded above 0.001.

Active moderate-to-severe ophthalmopathy, Clinical Activity Score at least 3, NOSPECS at least 4, under 3 months' duration. PBMCs came from around 10 ml fresh peripheral blood. Material for sequencing was blood. The sequence came from a woman in her thirties or forties with Graves' ophthalmopathy.

The CDR3 nucleotides read TGTGCCAGCAGCTTATTTTCCTCCGCCTACAATGAGCAGTTCTTC. This gives the protein CASSLFSSAYNEQFF. V gene TRBV7-6 combines with J gene TRBJ2-1; no clear D. This CDR3 has 15 residues. V shed 2 bases and J shed 2 bases, with 10 bases lying between them. The germline gives CDR1 SGHVS, CDR2 FNYEAQ.